These T cell receptor beta chains were read from a single sample in a study of neurological immune-mediated disorders. TCRdb passed the 5' RACE reads through MiXCR, listing each CDR3 protein once. The table records some 60,000 distinct CDR3 sequences, about 8.9% of them present only once. Material for sequencing was PBMCs. The receptor source for this set is a man aged 25 to 40 in good health. Each CDR3 is given with its conserved first and last residue. D genes are given only for firm matches. The size field is filled for only some rows; it gives once, few, many or a size class.

abundance	j_gene	d_gene	v_gene	CDR3aa	CDR3nt
many	TRBJ1-2	TRBD1	TRBV7-2	CASSPGTGYGYTF	TGTGCCAGCAGCCCCGGGACAGGCTATGGCTACACCTTC
many	TRBJ2-1	NA	TRBV18	CASSPGGLGKYNEQFF	TGTGCCAGCTCACCTGGGGGGCTGGGGAAATACAATGAGCAGTTCTTC
many	TRBJ1-4	NA	TRBV5-1	CASSLIGGTTNEKLFF	TGCGCCAGCAGCCTGATCGGCGGGACGACTAATGAAAAACTGTTTTTT
many	TRBJ2-5	NA	TRBV12-3/TRBV12-4	CASANGKETQYF	TGTGCCAGCGCCAACGGAAAAGAGACCCAGTACTTC
many	TRBJ2-3	NA	TRBV18	CASSPQSAGDTQYF	TGTGCCAGCTCACCGCAATCGGCGGGAGATACGCAGTATTTT
many	TRBJ2-7	NA	TRBV5-1	CASSGNLREQYF	TGCGCCAGCAGCGGGAACCTACGGGAGCAGTACTTC
many	TRBJ2-5	TRBD2	TRBV29-1	CSVHRGGSSGRAQTQYF	TGCAGCGTTCACCGGGGAGGTTCTAGCGGGAGGGCCCAGACCCAGTACTTC
many	TRBJ2-3	NA	TRBV7-9	CASSEPDGGPDTQYF	TGTGCCAGCAGCGAACCAGACGGGGGACCAGATACGCAGTATTTT
NA	TRBJ1-4	TRBD1	TRBV7-8	CASSRQGWDEKLFF	TGTGCCAGCAGCCGACAGGGGTGGGATGAAAAACTGTTTTTT
many	TRBJ1-1	TRBD1	TRBV12-3/TRBV12-4	CASSLADRGPSFF	TGTGCCAGCAGTTTAGCCGACAGGGGCCCATCTTTCTTT
many	TRBJ1-3	NA	TRBV7-2	CASSLVLSLSSGNTIYF	TGTGCCAGCAGCTTAGTCTTAAGTCTAAGCTCTGGAAACACCATATATTTT
NA	TRBJ2-7	NA	TRBV29-1	CSVEDGTTYEQYF	TGCAGCGTTGAAGATGGTACAACCTACGAGCAGTACTTC
many	TRBJ2-2	NA	TRBV29-1	CSVGTPGLLTGELFF	TGCAGCGTTGGAACCCCGGGACTTCTCACCGGGGAGCTGTTTTTT
many	TRBJ1-6	NA	TRBV29-1	CSVQQGTNSPLHF	TGCAGCGTTCAACAGGGTACTAATTCACCCCTCCACTTT
many	TRBJ2-2	NA	TRBV5-6	CASSWVSGTGELFF	TGTGCCAGCAGCTGGGTTAGTGGCACCGGGGAGCTGTTTTTT
many	TRBJ2-1	NA	TRBV6-1	CASSEAEAGSYNEQFF	TGTGCCAGCAGTGAAGCCGAAGCGGGTTCCTACAATGAGCAGTTCTTC
many	TRBJ2-5	NA	TRBV3-1	CASTQGRRSQYF	TGTGCCAGCACCCAGGGTAGGCGGAGCCAGTACTTC
many	TRBJ2-7	TRBD1	TRBV29-1	CSVTGTGLGEQYF	TGCAGCGTAACCGGGACAGGGCTTGGTGAGCAGTACTTC
many	TRBJ2-5	TRBD1	TRBV12-3/TRBV12-4	CASRPGQQETQYF	TGTGCCAGCAGGCCGGGACAGCAAGAGACCCAGTACTTC
many	TRBJ2-5	NA	TRBV7-2	CASSFWGLQETQYF	TGTGCCAGCAGCTTTTGGGGACTTCAAGAGACCCAGTACTTC
many	TRBJ1-5	NA	TRBV10-3	CAISSRGWDQPQHF	TGTGCCATCAGCTCCAGGGGTTGGGATCAGCCCCAGCATTTT
many	TRBJ2-3	TRBD2	TRBV20-1	CSASPAGEFTDTQYF	TGCAGTGCTAGTCCAGCGGGAGAGTTCACAGATACGCAGTATTTT
many	TRBJ2-3	NA	TRBV20-1	CSSWVRDDTQYF	TGCAGTTCTTGGGTGAGGGACGATACGCAGTATTTT
many	TRBJ1-1	NA	TRBV7-9	CASSFSRENTEAFF	TGTGCCAGCAGCTTCTCAAGGGAGAACACTGAAGCTTTCTTT
many	TRBJ2-7	NA	TRBV6-2/TRBV6-3	CASSYYPLQRISYEQYF	TGTGCCAGCAGTTACTATCCCTTACAGCGGATCTCCTACGAGCAGTACTTC
many	TRBJ2-7	NA	TRBV6-5	CASRVDGSYEQYF	TGTGCCAGCAGGGTCGACGGCTCCTACGAGCAGTACTTC
many	TRBJ2-4	TRBD2	TRBV10-3	CAISEAGFENIQYF	TGTGCCATCAGTGAAGCGGGGTTCGAAAACATTCAGTACTTC
many	TRBJ1-2	TRBD1	TRBV5-1	CASSLALTGYDGYTF	TGCGCCAGCAGCTTGGCATTGACAGGGTACGATGGCTACACCTTC
many	TRBJ1-5	TRBD1	TRBV28	CASSPTGISNQPQHF	TGTGCCAGCAGTCCGACAGGGATTAGCAATCAGCCCCAGCATTTT
many	TRBJ2-5	NA	TRBV5-1	CASSLLLQVGQETQYF	TGCGCCAGCAGCTTGTTATTACAGGTGGGACAAGAGACCCAGTACTTC
many	TRBJ2-7	NA	TRBV5-1	CASSLNGPTFLEQYF	TGCGCCAGCAGCTTGAACGGCCCCACGTTCCTCGAGCAGTACTTC
many	TRBJ1-6	NA	TRBV14	CASSQDVGPDNSPLHF	TGTGCCAGCAGCCAAGATGTGGGGCCGGATAATTCACCCCTCCACTTT
many	TRBJ2-3	TRBD2	TRBV10-1	CASSETSGSTDTQYF	TGCGCCAGCAGTGAAACTAGCGGTAGCACAGATACGCAGTATTTT
many	TRBJ2-1	NA	TRBV28	CASVRDTMWNEQFF	TGTGCCAGCGTTAGGGACACCATGTGGAATGAGCAGTTCTTC
many	TRBJ1-5	TRBD1	TRBV20-1	CSARQGENQPQHF	TGCAGTGCTCGACAGGGGGAGAATCAGCCCCAGCATTTT
many	TRBJ2-5	TRBD2	TRBV6-6	CASSYFGRGLAGDEETQYF	TGTGCCAGCAGCTACTTCGGGCGGGGACTAGCGGGAGACGAAGAGACCCAGTACTTC
NA	TRBJ1-1	NA	TRBV9	CASSVNGGGDAFF	TGTGCCAGCAGCGTAAATGGAGGAGGGGACGCTTTCTTT
many	TRBJ2-7	TRBD2	TRBV12-3/TRBV12-4	CASSSRTSVAEQYF	TGTGCCAGCAGTTCCAGGACTAGCGTGGCCGAGCAGTACTTC
once	TRBJ2-2	NA	TRBV20-1	CSASGSGELFF	TGCAGTGCTAGCGGATCCGGGGAGCTGTTTTTT
many	TRBJ2-1	NA	TRBV7-2	CASSLDPVNEQFF	TGTGCCAGCAGCTTAGATCCGGTCAATGAGCAGTTCTTC
NA	TRBJ1-2	NA	TRBV19	CASSIRDGYTF	TGTGCCAGTAGTATCCGGGATGGCTACACCTTC
many	TRBJ2-1	NA	TRBV18	CASSPPNRDNEQFF	TGTGCCAGCTCACCACCGAACAGGGACAATGAGCAGTTCTTC
many	TRBJ2-2	NA	TRBV24-1	CATSDPRGAGELFF	TGTGCCACCAGTGATCCCAGGGGGGCCGGGGAGCTGTTTTTT
many	TRBJ1-6	NA	TRBV20-1	CSAREDSHSNSPLHF	TGCAGTGCTAGAGAGGACAGCCACTCTAATTCACCCCTCCACTTT
many	TRBJ2-7	TRBD1	TRBV5-1	CASSAGQGSSYEQYF	TGCGCCAGCAGCGCTGGACAGGGATCCTCCTACGAGCAGTACTTC
many	TRBJ2-2	TRBD1	TRBV5-1	CASSLLTGQGNTGELFF	TGCGCCAGCAGCTTGTTGACAGGACAGGGTAACACCGGGGAGCTGTTTTTT
NA	TRBJ1-5	TRBD1	TRBV18	CASSENIQGADQPQHF	TGTGCCAGCTCCGAGAATATACAGGGGGCTGATCAGCCCCAGCATTTT
many	TRBJ1-2	NA	TRBV5-1	CASSLSAGDYGYTF	TGCGCCAGCAGCTTGTCGGCCGGTGACTATGGCTACACCTTC
many	TRBJ2-3	NA	TRBV12-3/TRBV12-4	CASTQDTDTQYF	TGTGCCAGCACGCAGGACACAGATACGCAGTATTTT
many	TRBJ2-1	NA	TRBV5-1	CASNKGGNPYNEQFF	TGCGCCAGCAATAAGGGCGGTAATCCCTACAATGAGCAGTTCTTC
few	TRBJ2-5	TRBD2	TRBV6-5	CASWGLAGGPQETQYF	TGTGCCAGCTGGGGACTAGCGGGAGGGCCCCAAGAGACCCAGTACTTC
many	TRBJ2-7	NA	TRBV18	CASSPRDQAYEQYF	TGTGCCAGCTCACCACGGGACCAAGCCTACGAGCAGTACTTC
many	TRBJ1-3	NA	TRBV12-3/TRBV12-4	CASSPLGVRNTIYF	TGTGCCAGCAGCCCCCTAGGAGTCCGAAACACCATATATTTT
many	TRBJ2-7	NA	TRBV9	CASSVDPGRSYEQYF	TGTGCCAGCAGCGTAGATCCGGGACGTAGCTACGAGCAGTACTTC
NA	TRBJ1-3	TRBD1	TRBV28	CVSSVTGQGSVNTIYF	TGTGTCAGCAGTGTGACGGGACAGGGGTCTGTAAACACCATATATTTT
many	TRBJ2-2	NA	TRBV12-3/TRBV12-4	CASSSQVAGNTGELFF	TGTGCCAGCAGTTCCCAAGTCGCAGGGAACACCGGGGAGCTGTTTTTT
many	TRBJ2-7	TRBD2	TRBV5-1	CASSLAGGPEGQYF	TGCGCCAGCAGCTTAGCGGGAGGGCCTGAAGGGCAGTACTTC
many	TRBJ2-5	TRBD2	TRBV27	CASSSSGMTQETQYF	TGTGCCAGCAGTTCTAGCGGGATGACTCAAGAGACCCAGTACTTC
many	TRBJ2-6	TRBD1	TRBV11-2	CASSSGQGISGANVLTF	TGTGCCAGCAGCTCGGGACAGGGGATCTCTGGGGCCAACGTCCTGACTTTC
few	TRBJ2-3	NA	TRBV11-2	CASSLNGDKQYF	TGTGCCAGCAGCTTAAACGGTGACAAGCAGTATTTT